This record concerns one TCR beta chain sequence. Its antigen remains undetermined. Base qualities are not recorded, but no much larger clone differs from it by a single base. The record originates from a study of T cell changes during pregnancy in multiple sclerosis (dated by TCRdb to about 2019). About the full investigation: The study looked at changes in the T cell repertoire across pregnancy in women with multiple sclerosis.

The library came from the immunoSEQ multiplex PCR assay. TCRdb obtained this table from immuneACCESS and retained in-frame rearrangements with V and J assigned. These tables miss some clones; where compared with another copy, unresolved V genes account for less than half of the shortfall, and the remainder is unexplained. This sample lists tens of thousands of clones; about 90% were detected once. Of the sample, approximately 8% falls within the top ten clones. Taken from the germline V gene, the CDR1 and CDR2 loops are SGHRS and YFSETQ. The CDR3 holds 19 amino acids from the cysteine to the phenylalanine. Of all the DNA, just the CDR3 is kept, 57 bases in frame from base 1. For this chain, trimming is 0 bases at the V end and 3 bases at the J end, and the number of junction bases without a gene match is 18.

The specimen was CD8+ T cells from peripheral blood mononuclear cells, collected after pregnancy. The rearranged segments are TRBV5-1 and TRBJ2-7, and 7 junction bases match TRBD1. This TCR derives from a female donor with multiple sclerosis, enrolled in a pregnancy study. CDR3 reads: CASSLAGITGQRNFYEQYF. The sequence in DNA is TGCGCCAGCAGCTTGGCCGGAATAACGGGACAGCGGAACTTCTACGAGCAGTACTTC.